Below are 27 T cell receptor beta chains sequenced from a single sample in a study of CD8 T cells in Susac syndrome. Roughly 0.45 to 1 ug RNA was reverse transcribed with random hexamers. Via MiXCR, TCRdb re-called the immunoSEQ multiplex PCR reads, giving one row per CDR3 protein. The table records about 200,000 distinct CDR3 sequences, about 94% of them present only once. The sequenced sample was CD8+ T cells from PBMCs. These receptors were taken from a human donor with multiple sclerosis.

The chain has TRBV4-3 and TRBJ2-3, with D uncertain. Deletions cut 2 bases from V and 3 bases from J, with 21 bases between. Germline loops: CDR1 LGHNA, CDR2 YSLEER. The CDR3 covers 18 residues. The CDR3 sequence is CASSQMSLSWQETDTQYF. CDR3 DNA: TGCGCCAGCAGCCAAATGTCCCTTTCTTGGCAGGAAACAGATACGCAGTATTTT.

J is TRBJ1-1 and V is TRBV25-1, with 7 bases lining up with TRBD1. This CDR3 contains 13 residues. Germline V gene sequence: CDR1 MGHDK, CDR2 SYGVNS. V shed 4 bases and J 11 bases; nucleotides not matched to a gene: 10. The CDR3 spells CASSGRDSIVAFF. The CDR3 DNA sequence: TGTGCCAGCAGTGGCCGGGACAGTATTGTCGCTTTCTTT.

This rearrangement joins TRBV27 to TRBJ2-1; unclear D gene. Trimming cost V 3 bases and J 0 bases, with 12 bases left between them. Per the germline V gene, CDR1 is MNHEY and CDR2 is SMNVEV (reference sequence). CDR3 length: 16 amino acids. CDR3 in DNA: TGTGCCAGCAGTTTGGGGTCTACCGCCTCCTACAATGAGCAGTTCTTC. This translates into CASSLGSTASYNEQFF.

Here the CDR3 DNA reads TGTGCCTGGAGTATCACGCACCAAGAGACCCAGTACTTC. This encodes CAWSITHQETQYF. The rearrangement uses TRBV30 and TRBJ2-5; D is unclear. V dropped 2 bases and J dropped 0 bases, with 7 bases sitting between them. The CDR3 length is 13 residues. Germline V lookup: CDR1 GTSNPN, CDR2 SVGIG (reference sequence).

CDR3 DNA sequence: TGTGCCAGCGGTGGGGGGACACAACGCACAGATACGCAGTATTTT. It encodes CASGGGTQRTDTQYF. The chain has TRBV12-3 or TRBV12-4 and TRBJ2-3; D is perhaps TRBD1 or TRBD2 (6 bases each). V lost 8 bases, J lost 1 base, and 16 bases lay in between. The length of the CDR3 is 15 residues.

The chain uses TRBV28 and TRBJ2-1; the D gene could be TRBD1 or TRBD2 (5 bases each). V lost 8 bases, J lost 8 bases, and 16 bases lay in between. The CDR3 sequence is 13 residues long. Germline V CDR1 and CDR2: MDHEN, SYDVKM. CDR3: CASGGREGYEQFF. Here the CDR3 DNA reads TGTGCCAGCGGGGGACGTGAAGGGTATGAGCAGTTCTTC. The complete variable domain, with remaining parts taken from reference TRBV28 and TRBJ2-1, reads DVKVTQSSRYLVKRTGEKVFLECVQDMDHENMFWYRQDPGLGLRLIYFSYDVKMKEKGDIPEGYSVSREKKERFSLILESASTNQTSMYLCASGGREGYEQFFGPGTRLTVL.

The chain carries TRBV27 and TRBJ2-3; D may be TRBD2 (6 bases). This CDR3 region has 15 residues. Germline V lookup: CDR1 MNHEY, CDR2 SMNVEV (reference sequence). Trimming took off 2 bases at V and 4 bases at J, with 13 bases between the two ends. The CDR3 loop is CASSLVGGGADTQYF. The CDR3 DNA reads TGTGCCAGCAGTTTAGTGGGGGGAGGTGCAGATACGCAGTATTTT.

The chain employs TRBV11-3 and TRBJ2-7; D unresolved. This CDR3 spans 16 amino acids. Germline CDR1 is SGHNT and CDR2 is YENEEA. V dropped 5 bases and J dropped 2 bases, with 19 bases sitting between them. The CDR3 loop reads CASSAPTPGRTYEQYF. The CDR3 nucleotides are TGTGCCAGCAGCGCACCGACCCCGGGCAGGACCTACGAGCAGTACTTC.

This chain links TRBV7-9 with TRBJ2-1; D gene ambiguous. The germline CDR1 and CDR2 sequences are SEHNR and FQNEAQ (reference sequence). V gave up 4 bases and J gave up 0 bases, with 16 bases separating them. This CDR3 comprises 17 residues. CDR3 amino acids: CASSSSRRPSSYNEQFF. The CDR3, as DNA: TGTGCCAGCAGCTCCTCAAGACGACCTAGCTCCTACAATGAGCAGTTCTTC. Filled out from reference TRBV7-9 and TRBJ2-1, the complete variable domain reads DTGVSQNPRHKITKRGQNVTFRCDPISEHNRLYWYRQTLGQGPEFLTYFQNEAQLEKSRLLSDRFSAERPKGSFSTLEIQRTEQGDSAMYLCASSSSRRPSSYNEQFFGPGTRLTVL.

Only one count was recorded for this clonotype. The chain uses TRBV6-5 and TRBJ2-7, with D unresolved. In germline, CDR1 is MNHEY, CDR2 SVGAGI. The ends were cut back, 1 base at V and 3 bases at J, with 4 bases in the middle. The CDR3 has 12 residues. The CDR3 region has the DNA TGTGCCAGCAGTTACTTTGACTACGAGCAGTACTTC. This sequence encodes CASSYFDYEQYF.

The rearrangement uses TRBV20-1 and TRBJ2-3; TRBD2 aligns across 8 bases. The trim removed 1 base at V and 4 bases at J, leaving 22 bases unmatched. The CDR3 extends over 20 amino acids. Per the germline V gene, CDR1 is DFQATT and CDR2 is SNEGSKA (reference sequence). CDR3 protein: CSARAPPTIETSAYPDTQYF. The CDR3, as DNA: TGCAGTGCTAGAGCTCCACCCACAATCGAGACTAGCGCGTACCCAGATACGCAGTATTTT.

This chain links TRBV9 with TRBJ2-1; 7 positions agree with TRBD1. The junction had 3 bases not matched to a gene; V was cut back by 3 bases and J by 0 bases. CDR3 size: 15 residues. Germline CDR1 SGDLS, CDR2 YYNGEE. CDR3 bases: TGTGCCAGCAGCGGGGGACAGAGCTCCTACAATGAGCAGTTCTTC. Translated: CASSGGQSSYNEQFF.

This sequence joins TRBV11-3 and TRBJ2-2; TRBD2 is a possible D gene (6 bases). The CDR3 loop spans 14 amino acids. Deletions cut 5 bases from V and 3 bases from J, with 10 bases between. Germline V gene data show CDR1 as SGHNT and CDR2 as YENEEA. CDR3 DNA sequence: TGTGCCAGCAGCGAATGGGGGGACACCGGGGAGCTGTTTTTT. This translates into CASSEWGDTGELFF.

This clonotype was picked up one time. The chain uses TRBV4-3 and TRBJ2-7; D remains ambiguous. The CDR3 runs 14 residues. V gave up 0 bases and J gave up 2 bases, with 8 bases separating them. Germline V gene data show CDR1 as LGHNA and CDR2 as YSLEER. The CDR3 region has the DNA TGCGCCAGCAGCCAAGATACAGAAGCCTACGAGCAGTACTTC. Its translation is CASSQDTEAYEQYF.

This clonotype has just one count. The genes are TRBV5-4 and TRBJ2-5; D call uncertain. CDR1 is SGHNT and CDR2 is YYREEE in the germline V gene (reference sequence). The V gene lost 1 base and the J gene lost 5 bases, with 15 bases spanning the gap. The CDR3 runs 15 residues. The CDR3 reads CASSLSNNLGETQYF. CDR3 nucleotide sequence: TGTGCCAGCAGCTTGTCCAACAACCTAGGGGAGACCCAGTACTTC.

The chain combines TRBV10-3 with TRBJ2-1, with D maybe TRBD2 (6 bases). Trimming cost V 7 bases and J 0 bases, with 10 bases left between them. The CDR3 is 14 residues long. CDR1 ENHRY and CDR2 SYGVKD come from the germline V gene. The chain's CDR3 is CAIKETSSYNEQFF. The CDR3 coding sequence is TGTGCCATCAAAGAGACTAGCTCCTACAATGAGCAGTTCTTC.

The CDR3 region has the DNA TGCAGCGACCTGACTAGCGGGAGTGGCAATGAGCAGTTCTTC. Encoded protein: CSDLTSGSGNEQFF. V and J are TRBV29-1 and TRBJ2-1; TRBD2 aligns across 12 bases. Trimming took 7 bases from V and 6 from J; bases not matched to a gene: 7. CDR3 length: 14 amino acids. Germline V CDR1 and CDR2: SQVTM, ANQGSEA.

The chain combines TRBV7-8 with TRBJ1-5, with 8 positions matching TRBD1. Germline CDR1 is SGHVS and CDR2 is FQNEAQ. This CDR3 is 15 amino acids long. V lost 5 bases, J lost 5 bases, and 8 bases stayed unmatched. The CDR3 here is CASSATGGRDQPQHF. As DNA, the CDR3 is TGTGCCAGCAGCGCTACAGGGGGGCGAGATCAGCCCCAGCATTTT. The full variable domain, in which reference TRBV7-8 and TRBJ1-5 provide the parts outside the CDR3, is GAGVSQSPRYKVAKRGQDVALRCDPISGHVSLFWYQQALGQGPEFLTYFQNEAQLDKSGLPSDRFFAERPEGSVSTLKIQRTQQEDSAVYLCASSATGGRDQPQHFGDGTRLSIL.

J is TRBJ2-2 and V is TRBV5-6, with 7 bases that match TRBD1. This CDR3 region has 18 residues. The trim removed 0 bases at V and 0 bases at J, leaving 8 bases unmatched. Germline-derived CDR1 and CDR2 are SGHDT and YYEEEE. CDR3 nucleotides: TGTGCCAGCAGCTTGGGGCCAGGGACAGTTTCGAACACCGGGGAGCTGTTTTTT. This gives the protein CASSLGPGTVSNTGELFF.

This chain connects TRBV9 to TRBJ2-2; D gene unclear. Germline CDR1 is SGDLS and CDR2 is YYNGEE. This CDR3 has 13 residues. Trimming cost V 7 bases and J 2 bases, with 9 bases left between them. The CDR3 region has the DNA TGTGCCAGCGCGGTAGACAACACCGGGGAGCTGTTTTTT. Residues: CASAVDNTGELFF.

This rearrangement joins TRBV6-1 to TRBJ2-6, with a weak D call TRBD2 (6 bases). CDR1 and CDR2 (germline): MNHNS, SASEGT. The CDR3 covers 18 residues. Between the trimmed V and J ends, which lost 7 bases and 1 base, there was a span of 20 bases. Written as DNA, the CDR3 is TGTGCCAGCACCTCGGCAATACGCGGGGTTTCTGGGGCCAACGTCCTGACTTTC. This translates into CASTSAIRGVSGANVLTF.

The rearrangement uses TRBV24-1 and TRBJ2-2; D not certain. The V end lost 2 bases, the J end lost 0 bases, and 3 bases lay between the germline ends. The V gene's germline CDR1 is KGHDR and CDR2 SFDVKD. The CDR3 spans 14 residues. The CDR3 loop is CATSDSSNTGELFF. CDR3 nucleotide sequence: TGTGCCACCAGTGATTCGTCGAACACCGGGGAGCTGTTTTTT.

The chain recombines TRBV5-4 with TRBJ1-1; D is uncertain. V was cut by 4 bases and J by 0 bases, with 16 bases left in between. This CDR3 has 16 residues. Germline V gene lookup returns CDR1 SGHNT and CDR2 YYREEE (reference sequence). CDR3 loop: CASSDPSLEVNTEAFF. In nucleotides, the CDR3 is TGTGCCAGCAGCGACCCTTCACTCGAGGTGAACACTGAAGCTTTCTTT.

The rearrangement joins TRBV9 to TRBJ2-2; no reliable D call. Germline assignment: CDR1 SGDLS and CDR2 YYNGEE. Trimming left V 0 bases short and J 4 bases short, with 4 bases between. The CDR3 contains 13 residues. Written as DNA, the CDR3 is TGTGCCAGCAGCGTAGTCAGCACCGGGGAGCTGTTTTTT. As protein: CASSVVSTGELFF.

The rearrangement uses TRBV6-5 and TRBJ2-2; no definite D call. Trimming pared 0 bases from V and 4 bases from J, leaving 9 bases between. This CDR3 spans 15 amino acids. Germline V gene data show CDR1 as MNHEY and CDR2 as SVGAGI. The CDR3 bases are TGTGCCAGCAGTTACTCAGGACGGGTCACCGGGGAGCTGTTTTTT. Its translation is CASSYSGRVTGELFF.

The table lists this clonotype with a count of one. J is TRBJ2-5 and V is TRBV6-1; 10 bases map to TRBD2. Germline V CDR1 and CDR2: MNHNS, SASEGT. The length of the CDR3 is 15 residues. V was pared by 7 bases and J by 4 bases, with 9 bases of the junction left unmatched. CDR3 residues: CASMVLAGPLETQYF. In nucleotides, the CDR3 is TGTGCCAGCATGGTACTAGCGGGACCCTTAGAGACCCAGTACTTC.

The chain has TRBV6-2 or TRBV6-3 and TRBJ2-1; unclear D gene. V dropped 8 bases and J dropped 9 bases, with 14 bases sitting between them. The CDR3 consists of 12 residues. CDR1 MNHEY and CDR2 SVGEGT come from the germline V gene. CDR3 residues: CASGSAVSEQFF. In nucleotides, the CDR3 is TGTGCCAGCGGTTCGGCAGTCTCTGAGCAGTTCTTC.